These 5 T cell receptor beta chains share one sample of origin, sequenced in a study of CD8+CD57+ T cells in acquired aplastic anemia. Genomic DNA was employed as the template in profiling TCR beta VDJ and CDR3. TCRdb re-called the reads through MiXCR, storing one row per CDR3 protein. This table has about 270,000 distinct CDR3 sequences, 82% appearing once. The patients chosen for sequencing had shown expansion of CD8+CD57+ cells (detected by flow cytometry). Sequenced: sorted CD4+, CD8+, or CD8+CD57+ T cells (not recorded which) from PBMCs. These receptors were obtained from a human donor with aplastic anemia.

Details on this clonotype: No conserved phenylalanine or tryptophan is present at the end of the CDR3, so a read error is the likely explanation. No DNA is shown, since the ends of the CDR3 on it are uncertain; the CDR3 is the one TCRdb lists. The V and J genes are TRBV7-2 and TRBJ1-1; the table names TRBD1, a call not compared with the DNA. Germline assignment: CDR1 SGHTA and CDR2 FQGNSA. 12 amino acids form the CDR3, both terminal residues included. CDR3 sequence reads: CASSLPGRPDTH.

Concerning this clonotype itself: The limits of the CDR3 on the DNA are not certain, so only TCRdb's listed CDR3 is given. The V and J genes are TRBV7-1 and TRBJ2-5; TRBD1 is the table's D call, not checked against the DNA. TRBV7-1 is placed among ORFs of uncertain function. The CDR3 is 24 residues long, ends included. This chain's CDR3 is CASSSDRGLSPLHFGNGTKETQYF.

The chain joins TRBV20-1 to TRBJ1-2; D not certain. Germline loops: CDR1 DFQATT, CDR2 SNEGSKA (reference sequence). The germline V and J ends were trimmed by 0 bases and 4 bases, with 9 bases remaining between them. CDR3 size: 13 residues. Written as DNA, the CDR3 is TGCAGTGCTAGAGATGAAGGCACCTATGGCTACACCTTC. It yields the protein CSARDEGTYGYTF.

The V gene is TRBV7-3, the J gene TRBJ2-3; D might be TRBD2 (6 bases). Germline CDR1 reads SGHTA; CDR2 reads FQGTGA. This CDR3 comprises 14 residues. V was trimmed by 6 bases and J by 10 bases, leaving 20 bases between them. DNA for the CDR3: TGTGCCAGCAGTTCTGGCGGGGCTCGGGGTGCGCAGTATTTT. Its translation is CASSSGGARGAQYF. Variable domain in full (rest from reference TRBV7-3 and TRBJ2-3): GAGVSQTPSNKVTEKGKYVELRCDPISGHTALYWYRQSLGQGPEFLIYFQGTGAADDSGLPNDRFFAVRPEGSVSTLKIQRTERGDSAVYLCASSSGGARGAQYFGPGTRLTVL.

This clonotype was recorded only once. Germline is not matched at one junction end, which may reflect a read error. The CDR3 sequence is CASSLDLGETQYFF. CDR3 nucleotides: TGTGCCAGCAGCCTCGACTTGGGAGAGACCCAATACTTCTTT. The chain carries TRBV7-2 and TRBJ2-3; weak D call: TRBD2 (5 bases). This CDR3 region has 14 residues. Germline V gives CDR1 SGHTA, CDR2 FQGNSA.